The source of this T cell receptor beta chain is a study of cytomegalovirus exposure and HLA in healthy donors. Overall study results and limits: Researchers counted around 180 TCR beta chains as cytomegalovirus-associated. Presence/absence analyses took donor sequencing depth as roughly uniform. Follow-up analysis seemed to connect common viral pathogens with several of the most significant clusters identified.

The CDR3 spans 15 residues. Germline values: CDR1 SGHAT, CDR2 FQNNGV. Primers included in the PCR were 60 Vbeta and 13 Jbeta primers. Profiling relied on immunoSEQ multiplex PCR, and the TCRdb table lists in-frame clones only, not all of them. Of about 150,000 clones in the sample, 70% to 80% were seen once. Note on this clone: Its antigen is still unknown.

This clonotype was sampled from a middle-aged man in good health and CMV-seropositive. The source material was PBMCs. The rearrangement links TRBV11-2 to TRBJ2-5; maybe TRBD2 (5 bases). The DNA end is a closer match to TRBJ2-7, so the J assignment may be wrong. The CDR3, as DNA: TGTGCCAGCAGCGTTATTTGGACTCGCTCCTACGAGCAGTACTTC. This codes for CASSVIWTRSYEQYF.